This T cell receptor (beta chain) was captured by sequencing in a study of T-cell memory formation after mild COVID-19. Study in general: The two donors had largely donor-specific TCR clusters.

TCRdb passed the 5' RACE reads through MiXCR, listing each CDR3 protein once. The repertoire consists of hundreds of thousands of distinct CDR3 sequences, with 16% occurring once and the leading ten covering 20% to 25%. The germline CDR1 and CDR2 sequences are SGHRS and YFSETQ. The CDR3 consists of 15 residues. V lost 4 bases to trimming and J lost 4 bases, with 12 bases between them. Study-wide results and caveats: The authors did not confirm SARS-CoV-2 specificity of second-wave clones peaking day 37.

Note on this clonotype: Its matching antigen is unknown.

The clonotype comes from a man between 18 and 35 years old who had mild COVID-19 (a few samples of this study predate the infection). Cell type and time point are not known. Sequencing input: PBMCs or a T cell subset sorted from them (not recorded which). V is TRBV5-1 and J is TRBJ2-6; perhaps TRBD1 as D (6 bases). The chain's CDR3 is CASSRTDEGANVLTF. DNA of the CDR3: TGCGCCAGCAGCAGGACAGACGAGGGGGCCAACGTCCTGACTTTC.